These 4 T cell receptor beta chains were sequenced from one sample in a study of CD8+CD57+ T cells in acquired aplastic anemia. The sequenced patients had an expansion of CD8+CD57+ cells seen by flow cytometry. TCR beta VDJ and CDR3 profiling used genomic DNA as template. TCRdb redid the calling of the reads with MiXCR, one entry per CDR3 protein. The table lists about half a million distinct CDR3 sequences, around 30% of them singletons. Sequencing was performed on sorted CD4+, CD8+, or CD8+CD57+ T cells (not recorded which) from PBMCs. These receptor sequences come from a human donor with aplastic anemia.

The rearrangement joins TRBV5-4 to TRBJ2-7; the match to TRBD2 covers 7 bases. CDR1 is SGHNT and CDR2 is YYREEE in the germline V gene (reference sequence). This CDR3 region has 13 residues. J was trimmed by 5 bases and V by 2 bases; bases with no gene match: 4. CDR3 loop: CASSFGGRDEQYF. CDR3 bases: TGTGCCAGCAGCTTTGGAGGGAGGGACGAGCAGTACTTC.

This clonotype has a count of ten or more. The rearrangement uses TRBV10-3 and TRBJ1-6; D ambiguous. V dropped 5 bases and J dropped 8 bases, with 7 bases sitting between them. The CDR3 length is 12 residues. Germline assignment: CDR1 ENHRY and CDR2 SYGVKD. Here the CDR3 DNA reads TGTGCCATCAGTCCCCCAGATTCACCCCTCCACTTT. This translates into CAISPPDSPLHF.

CDR3 loop: CASSSSLGGELFF. CDR3 sequence (DNA): TGCGCCAGCAGCTCTAGTCTCGGCGGGGAGCTGTTTTTT. The J gene is TRBJ2-2, the V gene TRBV5-1; D call uncertain. In germline, CDR1 is SGHRS, CDR2 YFSETQ. The CDR3 spans 13 residues. The germline V and J ends were trimmed by 3 bases and 7 bases, with 10 bases remaining between them. Filled out from reference TRBV5-1 and TRBJ2-2, the complete variable domain reads KAGVTQTPRYLIKTRGQQVTLSCSPISGHRSVSWYQQTPGQGLQFLFEYFSETQRNKGNFPGRFSGRQFSNSRSEMNVSTLELGDSALYLCASSSSLGGELFFGEGSRLTVL.

This clonotype was detected many times. This chain links TRBV24-1 with TRBJ2-3; a possible D gene is TRBD2 (6 bases). Germline-derived CDR1 and CDR2 are KGHDR and SFDVKD. The CDR3 runs to 15 residues. V shed 2 bases and J shed 0 bases, with 8 bases lying between them. CDR3 in amino acids: CATSDSGLSTDTQYF. The CDR3 DNA follows: TGTGCCACCAGTGATTCGGGACTCAGCACAGATACGCAGTATTTT.